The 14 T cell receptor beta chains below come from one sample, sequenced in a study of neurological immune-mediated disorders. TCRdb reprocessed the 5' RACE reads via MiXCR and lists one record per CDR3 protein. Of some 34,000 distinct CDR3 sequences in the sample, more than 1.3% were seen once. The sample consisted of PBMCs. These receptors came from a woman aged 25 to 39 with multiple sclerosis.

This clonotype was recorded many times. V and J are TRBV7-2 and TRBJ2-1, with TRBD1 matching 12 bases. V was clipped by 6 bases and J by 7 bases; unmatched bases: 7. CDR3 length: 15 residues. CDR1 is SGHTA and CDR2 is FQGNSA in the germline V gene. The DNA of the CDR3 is TGTGCCAGCAGTCCCGGGACAGGGGGCTGGAATGAGCAGTTCTTC. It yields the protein CASSPGTGGWNEQFF.

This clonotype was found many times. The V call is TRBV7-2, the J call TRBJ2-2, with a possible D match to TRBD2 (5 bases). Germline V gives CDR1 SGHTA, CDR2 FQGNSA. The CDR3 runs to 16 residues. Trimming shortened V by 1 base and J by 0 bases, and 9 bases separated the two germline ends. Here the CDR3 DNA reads TGTGCCAGCAGCTTAGTGGTGGGAGCGAACACCGGGGAGCTGTTTTTT. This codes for CASSLVVGANTGELFF. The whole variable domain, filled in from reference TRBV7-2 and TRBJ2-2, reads GAGVSQSPSNKVTEKGKDVELRCDPISGHTALYWYRQSLGQGLEFLIYFQGNSAPDKSGLPSDRFSAERTGGSVSTLTIQRTQQEDSAVYLCASSLVVGANTGELFFGEGSRLTVL.

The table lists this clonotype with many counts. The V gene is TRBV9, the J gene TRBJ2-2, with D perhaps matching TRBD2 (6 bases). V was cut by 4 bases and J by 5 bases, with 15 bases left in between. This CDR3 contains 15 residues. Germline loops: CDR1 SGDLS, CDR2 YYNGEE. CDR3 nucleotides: TGTGCCAGCAGCCGTCACGCGGAGGGTACCGGGGAGCTGTTTTTT. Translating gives CASSRHAEGTGELFF.

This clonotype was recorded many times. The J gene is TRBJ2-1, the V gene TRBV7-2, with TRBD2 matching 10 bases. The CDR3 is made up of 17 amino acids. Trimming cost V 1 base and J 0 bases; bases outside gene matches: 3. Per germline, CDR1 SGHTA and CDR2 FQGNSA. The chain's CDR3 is CASSLGLAGDSYNEQFF. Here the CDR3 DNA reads TGTGCCAGCAGCTTAGGGCTAGCGGGGGACTCCTACAATGAGCAGTTCTTC.

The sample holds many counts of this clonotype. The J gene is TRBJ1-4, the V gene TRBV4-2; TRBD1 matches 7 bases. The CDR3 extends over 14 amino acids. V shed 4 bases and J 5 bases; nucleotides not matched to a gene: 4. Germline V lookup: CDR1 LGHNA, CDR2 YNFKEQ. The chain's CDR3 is CASSPDRRNEKLFF. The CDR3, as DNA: TGTGCCAGCAGCCCGGACAGGAGAAATGAAAAACTGTTTTTT.

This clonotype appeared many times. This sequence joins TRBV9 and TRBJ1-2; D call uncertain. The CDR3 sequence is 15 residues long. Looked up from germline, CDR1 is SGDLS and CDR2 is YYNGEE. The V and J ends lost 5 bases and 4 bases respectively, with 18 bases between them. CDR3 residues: CASSRPPPVGYGYTF. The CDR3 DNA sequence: TGTGCCAGCAGTCGTCCCCCACCCGTCGGCTATGGCTACACCTTC.

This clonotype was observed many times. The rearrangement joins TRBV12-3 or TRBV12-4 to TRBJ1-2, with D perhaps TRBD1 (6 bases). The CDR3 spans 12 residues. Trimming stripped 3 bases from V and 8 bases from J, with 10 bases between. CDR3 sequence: CASSFGGAGYTF. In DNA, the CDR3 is TGTGCCAGCAGTTTCGGGGGGGCGGGCTACACCTTC.

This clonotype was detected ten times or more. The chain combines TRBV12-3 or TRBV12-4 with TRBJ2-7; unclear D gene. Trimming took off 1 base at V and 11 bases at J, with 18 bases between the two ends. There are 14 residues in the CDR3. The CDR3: CASSLDQLALVEYF. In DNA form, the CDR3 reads TGTGCCAGCAGTTTAGACCAGTTGGCTTTGGTGGAGTACTTC.

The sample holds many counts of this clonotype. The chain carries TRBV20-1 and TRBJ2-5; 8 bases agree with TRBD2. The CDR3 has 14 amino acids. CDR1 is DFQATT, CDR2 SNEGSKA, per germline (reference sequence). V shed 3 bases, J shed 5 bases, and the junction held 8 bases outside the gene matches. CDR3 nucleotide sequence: TGCAGTGCTAGCATCCGGGGGGGCCGGGAGACCCAGTACTTC. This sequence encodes CSASIRGGRETQYF.

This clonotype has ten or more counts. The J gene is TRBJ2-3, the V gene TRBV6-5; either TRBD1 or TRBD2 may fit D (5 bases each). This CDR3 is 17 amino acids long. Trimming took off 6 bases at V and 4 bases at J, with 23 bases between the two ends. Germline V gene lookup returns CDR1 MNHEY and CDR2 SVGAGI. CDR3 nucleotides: TGTGCCAGCAGGGGTGGGGCGTACGGGGAAGCAGCAGATACGCAGTATTTT. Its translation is CASRGGAYGEAADTQYF.

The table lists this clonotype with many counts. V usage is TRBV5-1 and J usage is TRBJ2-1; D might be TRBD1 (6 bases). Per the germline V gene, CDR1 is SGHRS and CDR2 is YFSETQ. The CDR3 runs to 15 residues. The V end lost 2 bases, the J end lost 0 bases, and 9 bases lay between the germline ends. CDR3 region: CASSFQDSSYNEQFF. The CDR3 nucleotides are TGCGCCAGCAGCTTCCAGGACAGCTCCTACAATGAGCAGTTCTTC.

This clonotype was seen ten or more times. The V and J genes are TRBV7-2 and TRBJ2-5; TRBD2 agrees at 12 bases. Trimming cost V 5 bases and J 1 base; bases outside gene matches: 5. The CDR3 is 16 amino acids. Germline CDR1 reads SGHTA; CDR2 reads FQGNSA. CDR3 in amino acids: CASSPRLAGAQETQYF. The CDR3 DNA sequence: TGTGCCAGCAGCCCACGACTAGCGGGGGCCCAAGAGACCCAGTACTTC.

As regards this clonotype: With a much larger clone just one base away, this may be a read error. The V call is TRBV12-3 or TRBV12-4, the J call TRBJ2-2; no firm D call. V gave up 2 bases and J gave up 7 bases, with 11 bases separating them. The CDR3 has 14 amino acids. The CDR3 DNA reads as TGTGCCAGCAGTTTACCACCGAGCAACGGGGAGCTGTTTTTT. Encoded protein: CASSLPPSNGELFF.

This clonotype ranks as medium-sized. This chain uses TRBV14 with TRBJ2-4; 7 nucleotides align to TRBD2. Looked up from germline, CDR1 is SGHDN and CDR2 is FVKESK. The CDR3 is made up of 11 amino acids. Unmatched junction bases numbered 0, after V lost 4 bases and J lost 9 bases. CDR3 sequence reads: CASSRGGIQYF. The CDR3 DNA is TGTGCCAGCAGCCGCGGGGGCATTCAGTACTTC.